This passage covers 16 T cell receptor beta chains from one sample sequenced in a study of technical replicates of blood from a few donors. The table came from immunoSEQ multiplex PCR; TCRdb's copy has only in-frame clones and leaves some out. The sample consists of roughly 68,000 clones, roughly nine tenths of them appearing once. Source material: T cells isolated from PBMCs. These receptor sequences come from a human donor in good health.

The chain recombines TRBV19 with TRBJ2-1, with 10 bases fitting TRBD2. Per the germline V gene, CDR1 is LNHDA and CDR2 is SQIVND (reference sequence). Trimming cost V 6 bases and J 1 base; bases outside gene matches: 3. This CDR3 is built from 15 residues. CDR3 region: CASSGAGGSYNEQFF. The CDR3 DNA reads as TGTGCCAGTAGCGGAGCGGGAGGGTCCTACAATGAGCAGTTCTTC.

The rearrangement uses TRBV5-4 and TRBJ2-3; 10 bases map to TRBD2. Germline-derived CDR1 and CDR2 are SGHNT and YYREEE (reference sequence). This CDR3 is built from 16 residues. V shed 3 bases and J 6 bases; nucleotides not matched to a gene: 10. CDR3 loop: CASSYPTSGPGDTQYF. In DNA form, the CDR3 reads TGTGCCAGCAGCTACCCGACTAGCGGGCCGGGGGATACGCAGTATTTT.

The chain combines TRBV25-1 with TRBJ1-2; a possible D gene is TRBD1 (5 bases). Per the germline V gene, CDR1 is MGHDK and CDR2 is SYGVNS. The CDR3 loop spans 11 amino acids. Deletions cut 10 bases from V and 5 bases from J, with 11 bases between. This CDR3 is CATETGYGYTF. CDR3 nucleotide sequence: TGTGCCACCGAAACAGGTTATGGCTACACCTTC.

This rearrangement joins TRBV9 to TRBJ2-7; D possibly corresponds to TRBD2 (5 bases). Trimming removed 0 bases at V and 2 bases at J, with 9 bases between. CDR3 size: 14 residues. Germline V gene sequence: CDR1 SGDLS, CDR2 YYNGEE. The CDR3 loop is CASSVDAEAYEQYF. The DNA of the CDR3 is TGTGCCAGCAGCGTAGATGCGGAGGCCTACGAGCAGTACTTC.

The DNA of the CDR3 is TGTGCCAGCAGCTTAGGGTCCCCGGGTATGGTCTATGGCTACACCTTC. It specifies CASSLGSPGMVYGYTF. V gene TRBV11-2 combines with J gene TRBJ1-2; D is undetermined. Germline V CDR1 and CDR2: SGHAT, FQNNGV. The length of the CDR3 is 16 residues. V was trimmed by 1 base and J by 4 bases, leaving 16 bases between them.

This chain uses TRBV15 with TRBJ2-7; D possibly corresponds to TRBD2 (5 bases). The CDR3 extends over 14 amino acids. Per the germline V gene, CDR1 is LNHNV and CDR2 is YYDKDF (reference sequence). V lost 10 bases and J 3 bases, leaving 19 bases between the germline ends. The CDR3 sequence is CARATGSEYYEQYF. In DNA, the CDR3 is TGTGCCAGGGCAACGGGGAGTGAGTACTACGAGCAGTACTTC. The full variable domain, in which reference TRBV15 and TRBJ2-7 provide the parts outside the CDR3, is DAMVIQNPRYQVTQFGKPVTLSCSQTLNHNVMYWYQQKSSQAPKLLFHYYDKDFNNEADTPDNFQSRRPNTSFCFLDIRSPGLGDTAMYLCARATGSEYYEQYFGPGTRLTVT.

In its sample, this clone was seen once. The CDR3 loop reads CASSSTGVLGAFF. For the CDR3, the DNA is TGTGCCAGCAGTTCGACAGGGGTACTGGGAGCTTTCTTT. This rearrangement joins TRBV27 to TRBJ1-1; TRBD1 matches 8 bases. V shed 4 bases, J shed 10 bases, and the junction held 8 bases outside the gene matches. Germline V CDR1 and CDR2: MNHEY, SMNVEV (reference sequence). This CDR3 is 13 amino acids long.

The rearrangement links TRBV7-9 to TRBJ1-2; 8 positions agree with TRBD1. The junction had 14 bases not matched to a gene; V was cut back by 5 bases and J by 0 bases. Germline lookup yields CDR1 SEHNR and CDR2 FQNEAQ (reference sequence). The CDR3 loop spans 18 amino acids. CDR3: CASSALGGQAIPNYGYTF. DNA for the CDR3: TGTGCCAGCAGCGCCCTAGGGGGACAGGCGATACCTAACTATGGCTACACCTTC.

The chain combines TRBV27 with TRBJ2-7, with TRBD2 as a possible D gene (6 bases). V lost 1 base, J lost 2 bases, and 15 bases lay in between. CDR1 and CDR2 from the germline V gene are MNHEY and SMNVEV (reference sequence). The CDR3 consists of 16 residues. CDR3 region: CASSLLVPPSAYEQYF. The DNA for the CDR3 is TGTGCCAGCAGTTTATTAGTTCCTCCTAGCGCCTACGAGCAGTACTTC.

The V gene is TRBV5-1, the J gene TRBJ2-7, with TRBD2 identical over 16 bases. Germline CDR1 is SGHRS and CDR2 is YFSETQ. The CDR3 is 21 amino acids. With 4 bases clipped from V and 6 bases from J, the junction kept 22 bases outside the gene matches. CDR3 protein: CASSLGYLTGTSGRAIFEQYF. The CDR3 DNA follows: TGCGCCAGCAGCCTCGGATATCTAACCGGGACTAGCGGGAGGGCCATATTCGAGCAGTACTTC.

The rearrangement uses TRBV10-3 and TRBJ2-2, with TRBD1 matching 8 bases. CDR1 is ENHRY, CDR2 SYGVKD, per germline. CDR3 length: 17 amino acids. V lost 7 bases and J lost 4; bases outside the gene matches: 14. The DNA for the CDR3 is TGTGCCATCACTGGGCGGGGACAGGATCGAGGCACCGGGGAGCTGTTTTTT. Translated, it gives CAITGRGQDRGTGELFF.

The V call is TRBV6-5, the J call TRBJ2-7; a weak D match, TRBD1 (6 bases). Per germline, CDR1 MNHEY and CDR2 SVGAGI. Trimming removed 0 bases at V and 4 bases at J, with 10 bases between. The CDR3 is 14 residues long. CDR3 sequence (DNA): TGTGCCAGCAGTTACTCGTTAACAGGGTACGAGCAGTACTTC. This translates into CASSYSLTGYEQYF.

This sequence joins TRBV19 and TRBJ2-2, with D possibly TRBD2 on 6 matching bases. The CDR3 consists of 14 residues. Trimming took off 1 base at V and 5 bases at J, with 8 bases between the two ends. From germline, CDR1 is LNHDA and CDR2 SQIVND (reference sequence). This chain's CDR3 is CASSIVGGTGELFF. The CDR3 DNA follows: TGTGCCAGTAGTATAGTGGGGGGAACCGGGGAGCTGTTTTTT.

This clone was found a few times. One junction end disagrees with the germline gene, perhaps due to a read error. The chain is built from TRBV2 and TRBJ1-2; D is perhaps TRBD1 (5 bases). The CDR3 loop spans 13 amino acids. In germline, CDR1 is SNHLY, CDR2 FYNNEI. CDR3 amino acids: CASREGESYGYTF. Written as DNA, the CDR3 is TGTGCCAGCAGAGAAGGGGAGTCCTATGGCTACACCTTC.

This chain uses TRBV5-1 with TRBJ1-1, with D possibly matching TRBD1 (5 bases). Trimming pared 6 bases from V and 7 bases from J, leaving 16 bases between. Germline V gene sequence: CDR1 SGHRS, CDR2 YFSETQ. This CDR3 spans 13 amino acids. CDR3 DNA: TGCGCCAGCAACAATGGTGGGGGGGTTGAAGCTTTCTTT. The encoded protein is CASNNGGGVEAFF.

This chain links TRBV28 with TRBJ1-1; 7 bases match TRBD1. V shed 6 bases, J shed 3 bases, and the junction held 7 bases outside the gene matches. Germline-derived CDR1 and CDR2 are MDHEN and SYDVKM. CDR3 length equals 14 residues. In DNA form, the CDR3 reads TGTGCCAGCAGAATCCCGGGACAGCACACTGAAGCTTTCTTT. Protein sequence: CASRIPGQHTEAFF.